This T cell receptor (beta chain) is from a study of T-cell memory formation after mild COVID-19. Study-wide findings and caveats: Among contracting clones, CD4+ were mainly CM/EM and CD8+ enriched in EMRA. Pre-infection memory harbored some responding clones, suggesting cross-reactive memory joined. Balance between CD4 and CD8 was seen in clones contracting day 15 to 85, and a CD4+ lean was seen in later expanders.

On this clonotype: Its antigen is undetermined.

5'RACE primed from the constant segment yielded TCR alpha and TCR beta cDNA libraries bearing sample barcodes and UMIs. From the 5' RACE reads, TCRdb called clonotypes with MiXCR, one entry per CDR3 protein. The sample shows more than 200,000 distinct CDR3 sequences, roughly 17% of them seen only once. The CDR3 totals 15 residues. The germline V and J ends were trimmed by 6 bases and 6 bases, with 15 bases remaining between them. The chain couples TRBV12-3 or TRBV12-4 to TRBJ1-6; D not certain. Sequenced: PBMCs or a T cell subset sorted from them (not recorded which). This TCR was sampled from a man in his late teens or twenties who had mild COVID-19 (a few samples of this study predate the infection). Cell type and time point are not known. CDR3 sequence (DNA): TGTGCCAGCAGCCCCCCGGAGGCGGGTAATTCACCCCTCCACTTT. It encodes CASSPPEAGNSPLHF.